This T cell receptor beta chain was obtained from a study of cytomegalovirus exposure and HLA in healthy donors. Notes on the study in general: Previous analysis showed most TCR beta V segments were productive about 87% or about 30% of the time. Association of a missense DCLRE1C variant with TCR beta V- and J-gene trimming was reported in a later analysis.

In the PCR, 60 Vbeta and 13 Jbeta primers were used. Here immunoSEQ multiplex PCR was the method, and the copy in TCRdb shows in-frame clones only, minus some. The sample holds approximately 140,000 clones; about three quarters are singletons and the top ten take about 3.8%. V gave up 0 bases and J gave up 5 bases; unmatched junction bases: 7. The CDR3 is made up of 15 amino acids. CDR1 is SGHNT and CDR2 is YENEEA in the germline V gene. This clone showed up just once. Its antigen is unidentified. This chain joins TRBV11-3 and TRBJ2-7, with 7 bases lining up with TRBD1. The specimen was PBMCs. The TCR sequence derives from a man between 18 and 29 years old in good health and CMV-seronegative. The CDR3 sequence: CASSLEQGIGNEQYF. CDR3 DNA: TGTGCCAGCAGCTTAGAACAGGGGATCGGCAACGAGCAGTACTTC.